This T cell receptor beta chain was captured by sequencing in a study of blood T cell repertoires in COVID-19. As for the study in general: Acute-phase and convalescent COVID-19 samples originated in the United States, Italy and Spain. Nucleic acid was either cDNA or gDNA, and it came from T cells, B-cell-depleted T cells, or PBMCs.

Germline loops: CDR1 SGHRS, CDR2 YFSETQ. The CDR3 covers 14 residues. Trimming pared 0 bases from V and 7 bases from J, leaving 11 bases between. As handled by the study authors: Counts of nucleated cells, estimated from reference gene primer amplification, were obtained. The assay was immunoSEQ multiplex PCR, and TCRdb's table has in-frame clones only and misses some. D and trimming were read from the DNA, whereas the V and J calls and clone size are those reported in that table. Here the sample spans 40,000 to 45,000 clones, approximately 90% being singletons. The sample comprised peripheral blood. This TCR was sampled from a human donor in a cohort sampled during active COVID-19. The gene calls are TRBV5-1 and TRBJ2-1; possible D gene TRBD2, 7 bases. The CDR3 nucleotides are TGCGCCAGCAGCTTGGAGGCGGGGGCTAATGAGCAGTTCTTC. Its translation is CASSLEAGANEQFF. Using reference TRBV5-1 and TRBJ2-1 for the parts outside the CDR3, the full variable domain is KAGVTQTPRYLIKTRGQQVTLSCSPISGHRSVSWYQQTPGQGLQFLFEYFSETQRNKGNFPGRFSGRQFSNSRSEMNVSTLELGDSALYLCASSLEAGANEQFFGPGTRLTVL.